These 20 T cell receptor beta chains were all obtained from the same sample, sequenced in a study of T cells in Graves' hyperthyroidism and ophthalmopathy. RNA transcripts yielded amplified TCR beta CDR3 regions. The HTBI set primed first-round TCR CDR3 RT-PCR. Each CDR3 protein gets one entry after TCRdb re-called the multiplex PCR reads with MiXCR. The data contain about 480,000 distinct CDR3 sequences, approximately 14% of them singletons. What was sequenced was blood. The origin of the receptors is a woman younger than 30 with Graves' hyperthyroidism.

The rearrangement links TRBV10-3 to TRBJ1-1; 7 nucleotides line up with TRBD1. The V segment lost 7 bases and the J segment 1 base; nucleotides outside the gene matches: 12. Germline CDR1 reads ENHRY; CDR2 reads SYGVKD. The CDR3 totals 16 residues. CDR3 loop: CAITRQGMGENTEAFF. DNA for the CDR3: TGTGCCATCACTCGACAGGGAATGGGGGAGAACACTGAAGCTTTCTTT.

This clonotype has ten or more counts. The chain has TRBV5-8 and TRBJ1-2, with a tentative D call TRBD1 (5 bases). The CDR3 runs 13 residues. Trimming took off 3 bases at V and 2 bases at J, with 8 bases between the two ends. Germline V CDR1 and CDR2: SGHTS, YDEGEE. Written as DNA, the CDR3 is TGTGCCAGCAGCTCCCCAGGGAACTATGGCTACACCTTC. Its translation is CASSSPGNYGYTF.

This clonotype was picked up a small number of times. J is TRBJ1-2 and V is TRBV7-2; TRBD1 agrees at 7 bases. V lost 5 bases, J lost 7 bases, and 10 bases stayed unmatched. Germline CDR1 SGHTA, CDR2 FQGNSA. This CDR3 is built from 14 residues. CDR3 protein: CASSTGQLGSGYTF. Here the CDR3 DNA reads TGTGCCAGCAGCACGGGACAGCTAGGAAGTGGCTACACCTTC.

The chain is built from TRBV20-1 and TRBJ2-7, with TRBD2 identical over 9 bases. The CDR3 sequence is 13 residues long. The germline V gene encodes CDR1 DFQATT and CDR2 SNEGSKA (reference sequence). V trimming: 5 bases; J trimming: 6 bases; junction bases outside the gene matches: 8. The CDR3 DNA sequence: TGCAGTGCTCCTCTAGCGGGATTAGGCGAGCAGTACTTC. Protein product: CSAPLAGLGEQYF.

This clonotype was picked up a small number of times. This CDR3 reads CATSREKPLREQYF. The DNA for the CDR3 is TGTGCCACCAGCAGAGAAAAACCCCTGAGAGAGCAGTACTTC. The rearrangement links TRBV15 to TRBJ2-7, with unresolved D. The CDR3 is made up of 14 amino acids. V was cut by 0 bases and J by 7 bases, with 13 bases left in between. Germline loops: CDR1 LNHNV, CDR2 YYDKDF (reference sequence).

This clonotype was seen ten or more times. This chain links TRBV4-1 with TRBJ1-2; D unresolved. Trimming removed 1 base at V and 2 bases at J, with 8 bases between. Germline CDR1 and CDR2: MGHRA and YSYEKL. The CDR3 covers 14 residues. CDR3 bases: TGCGCCAGCAGCCAAGTTACGGGAAACTATGGCTACACCTTC. It encodes CASSQVTGNYGYTF.

The rearrangement links TRBV20-1 to TRBJ1-2; no clear D. The CDR3 has 15 residues. Germline lookup yields CDR1 DFQATT and CDR2 SNEGSKA (reference sequence). V was trimmed by 3 bases and J by 1 base, leaving 15 bases between them. Written as DNA, the CDR3 is TGCAGTGCTAGTCGACCCCCCCCGCATAACTATGGCTACACCTTC. It is translated as CSASRPPPHNYGYTF.

This clonotype was detected many times. The CDR3: CATSGTGGGSEKLFF. The CDR3 nucleotides read TGTGCCACCAGTGGAACAGGGGGTGGAAGTGAAAAACTGTTTTTT. The genes are TRBV24-1 and TRBJ1-4, with 8 nucleotides matching TRBD1. The V gene end was trimmed by 5 bases and the J gene end by 7 bases; junction bases not matched to a gene: 8. CDR1 is KGHDR, CDR2 SFDVKD, per germline. CDR3 length equals 15 residues.

The table lists this clonotype with many counts. V and J are TRBV12-3 or TRBV12-4 and TRBJ2-6, with 9 positions matching TRBD1. The CDR3 covers 19 residues. The V and J ends lost 6 bases and 4 bases, in that order; junction bases with no gene match: 16. CDR3 nucleotides: TGTGCCAGCAGCCCTTCGACAGGGGGGACCCAATTGGGGGCCAACGTCCTGACTTTC. This codes for CASSPSTGGTQLGANVLTF.

CDR3 nucleotide sequence: TGTGCCAGCACTAGCGGGGGCGAGCAGTACTTC. It translates to CASTSGGEQYF. The chain uses TRBV27 and TRBJ2-7; 10 positions agree with TRBD2. Germline V gene lookup returns CDR1 MNHEY and CDR2 SMNVEV (reference sequence). V was pared by 7 bases and J by 6 bases, with 0 bases of the junction left unmatched. This CDR3 contains 11 residues.

This clonotype was recorded at least ten times. The chain is built from TRBV11-2 and TRBJ2-1, with 7 bases matching TRBD2. Germline trimming cut 2 bases from V and 4 bases from J; bases unmatched to any gene: 5. Germline-derived CDR1 and CDR2 are SGHAT and FQNNGV. The length of the CDR3 is 15 residues. The CDR3 nucleotides read TGTGCCAGCAGCTTATTTCTAGCGGCTTACAATGAGCAGTTCTTC. Its translation is CASSLFLAAYNEQFF. Supplemented by reference TRBV11-2 and TRBJ2-1, the full variable domain reads EAGVAQSPRYKIIEKRQSVAFWCNPISGHATLYWYQQILGQGPKLLIQFQNNGVVDDSQLPKDRFSAERLKGVDSTLKIQPAKLEDSAVYLCASSLFLAAYNEQFFGPGTRLTVL.

In its sample, this clonotype was seen many times. V is TRBV6-1 and J is TRBJ2-3, with D unresolved. The ends were cut back, 6 bases at V and 2 bases at J, with 12 bases in the middle. The CDR3 extends over 14 amino acids. Germline V gene lookup returns CDR1 MNHNS and CDR2 SASEGT. The CDR3 DNA sequence: TGTGCCAGCAGCCCCCACCGAGCCACAGATACGCAGTATTTT. This codes for CASSPHRATDTQYF.

The gene calls are TRBV18 and TRBJ2-7; possible D gene TRBD1, 6 bases. Looked up from germline, CDR1 is KGHSH and CDR2 is LQKENI. Trimming removed 6 bases at V and 4 bases at J, with 13 bases between. The CDR3 runs to 13 residues. This chain's CDR3 is CASSGAGGYEQYV. The CDR3 DNA sequence: TGTGCCAGCTCGGGGGCAGGTGGTTACGAGCAGTACGTC.

This clonotype was seen repeatedly, ten times or more. The rearrangement uses TRBV6-6 and TRBJ2-3; TRBD2 matches 9 bases. Germline V gene lookup returns CDR1 MNHNY and CDR2 SVGAGI (reference sequence). J lost 2 bases, V lost 2 bases, and 8 bases had no gene match. This CDR3 comprises 17 residues. CDR3 residues: CASSYTFGTSFTDTQYF. Here the CDR3 DNA reads TGTGCCAGCAGTTACACCTTCGGGACTAGCTTCACAGATACGCAGTATTTT.

The chain recombines TRBV19 with TRBJ2-6; 7 nucleotides align to TRBD1. This CDR3 is 15 amino acids long. Germline V gene lookup returns CDR1 LNHDA and CDR2 SQIVND (reference sequence). The junction had 2 bases not matched to a gene; V was cut back by 4 bases and J by 2 bases. The DNA for the CDR3 is TGTGCCAGTAGTACCGGACAGGCTGGGGCCAACGTCCTGACTTTC. Its translation: CASSTGQAGANVLTF.

This clonotype has just a few counts. The chain is built from TRBV20-1 and TRBJ2-2; TRBD1 might be the D (6 bases). Germline CDR1 DFQATT, CDR2 SNEGSKA (reference sequence). V was cut by 5 bases and J by 6 bases, with 7 bases left in between. The CDR3 is made up of 11 amino acids. As DNA, the CDR3 is TGCAGTGCTCACAGGGCCGGGGAGCTGTTTTTT. Residues: CSAHRAGELFF.

A few counts support this clonotype. The chain couples TRBV6-2 or TRBV6-3 to TRBJ2-3; 8 nucleotides match TRBD2. The CDR3 length is 15 residues. Germline-derived CDR1 and CDR2 are MNHEY and SVGEGT. The V and J ends lost 7 bases and 4 bases, in that order; junction bases with no gene match: 10. The CDR3 bases are TGTGCCAGCAAACTCGGACTAGCAGTACCAGATACGCAGTATTTT. Its protein product is CASKLGLAVPDTQYF.

The CDR3 DNA reads TGCAGTGCTAGAGATCTTGGGGGGGCCCAAGAGACCCAGTACTTC. Translating gives CSARDLGGAQETQYF. The J gene is TRBJ2-5, the V gene TRBV20-1; TRBD2 is a possible D gene (7 bases). In germline, CDR1 is DFQATT, CDR2 SNEGSKA (reference sequence). Between the trimmed V and J ends, which lost 0 bases and 1 base, there was a span of 12 bases. The CDR3 contains 15 residues.

This clonotype was counted ten times or more. V gene TRBV20-1 combines with J gene TRBJ1-2; 9 nucleotides agree with TRBD1. The CDR3 is 14 amino acids. Unmatched junction bases numbered 9, after V lost 6 bases and J lost 4 bases. Germline lookup yields CDR1 DFQATT and CDR2 SNEGSKA (reference sequence). In nucleotides, the CDR3 is TGCAGTGCCTTTGACAGGGGGGATTCCTATGGCTACACCTTC. Residues: CSAFDRGDSYGYTF.

The chain recombines TRBV6-1 with TRBJ2-5; D gene unclear. CDR3 length: 19 residues. Between the trimmed V and J ends, which lost 1 base and 0 bases, there was a span of 21 bases. Per the germline V gene, CDR1 is MNHNS and CDR2 is SASEGT. This chain's CDR3 is CASSEGQDVPDMYQETQYF. For the CDR3, the DNA is TGTGCCAGCAGTGAAGGTCAGGATGTCCCTGATATGTACCAAGAGACCCAGTACTTC.